The 22 T cell receptor beta chains in this list originate from one sample, sequenced in a study of CD8+ T cells in alopecia areata. Following extraction, RNA underwent reverse transcription to cDNA, which served as the sequencing template. TCRdb's copy holds only in-frame clones and misses some; the assay was immunoSEQ multiplex PCR. The sample has fewer than 200,000 clones, about 60% seen once. This material consisted of CD4+ T cells sorted from blood, taken at week 0. The receptors stem from a human donor with alopecia areata.

The chain carries TRBV23-1 and TRBJ2-7; D possibly corresponds to TRBD2 (5 bases). TRBV23-1 is an ORF; its function is uncertain. This CDR3 has 13 residues. Deletions cut 3 bases from V and 3 bases from J, with 9 bases between. CDR3 in amino acids: CASSHVGDYEQYF. CDR3 DNA sequence: TGCGCCAGCAGTCACGTGGGAGACTACGAGCAGTACTTC.

The V call is TRBV5-6, the J call TRBJ1-6, with a weak D call TRBD1 (5 bases). The CDR3 loop spans 14 amino acids. Per germline, CDR1 SGHDT and CDR2 YYEEEE. Trimming stripped 4 bases from V and 7 bases from J, with 12 bases between. The CDR3 DNA is TGTGCCAGCAGCCACGGGACTCGGAATTCACCCCTCCACTTT. It translates to CASSHGTRNSPLHF.

The V gene is TRBV6-5, the J gene TRBJ2-5; no clear D. The CDR3 totals 13 residues. Trimming stripped 0 bases from V and 4 bases from J, with 6 bases between. Germline V gene data show CDR1 as MNHEY and CDR2 as SVGAGI. The CDR3 nucleotides are TGTGCCAGCAGTTACTCGGGTTTAGAGACCCAGTACTTC. Its protein is CASSYSGLETQYF.

V is TRBV29-1 and J is TRBJ2-6; 11 nucleotides line up with TRBD1. The germline V gene has CDR1 SQVTM and CDR2 ANQGSEA. With 6 bases clipped from V and 4 bases from J, the junction kept 11 bases outside the gene matches. This CDR3 has 17 residues. The CDR3: CSVPRDRGMSGANVLTF. The DNA of the CDR3 is TGCAGCGTACCCCGGGACAGGGGGATGAGCGGGGCCAACGTCCTGACTTTC.

This sequence joins TRBV10-3 and TRBJ1-5, with TRBD1 as a possible D gene (6 bases). The V end lost 8 bases, the J end lost 2 bases, and 16 bases lay between the germline ends. Germline V gives CDR1 ENHRY, CDR2 SYGVKD. CDR3 length equals 15 residues. The chain's CDR3 is CAIGPAGGGNQPQHF. CDR3 nucleotides: TGTGCCATCGGACCCGCGGGGGGCGGCAATCAGCCCCAGCATTTT.

This clone was seen a handful of times. This chain links TRBV7-6 with TRBJ2-5; D is ambiguous. The CDR3 sequence is 12 residues long. Between the trimmed V and J ends, which lost 5 bases and 4 bases, there was a span of 8 bases. CDR1 and CDR2 from the germline V gene are SGHVS and FNYEAQ. The CDR3 loop reads CASSPNRETQYF. CDR3 sequence (DNA): TGTGCCAGCAGCCCTAACAGAGAGACCCAGTACTTC.

V usage is TRBV5-6 and J usage is TRBJ2-5; D uncertain. In germline, CDR1 is SGHDT, CDR2 YYEEEE. The CDR3 covers 13 residues. V lost 5 bases and J lost 6, with 14 bases in between. The CDR3 loop reads CASRERDFQTQYF. CDR3 in DNA: TGTGCCAGCAGGGAAAGGGATTTTCAGACCCAGTACTTC. Complete variable domain (other parts from reference TRBV5-6 and TRBJ2-5): DAGVTQSPTHLIKTRGQQVTLRCSPKSGHDTVSWYQQALGQGPQFIFQYYEEEERQRGNFPDRFSGHQFPNYSSELNVNALLLGDSALYLCASRERDFQTQYFGPGTRLLVL.

This chain links TRBV30 with TRBJ1-1; 7 nucleotides agree with TRBD1. CDR1 GTSNPN and CDR2 SVGIG come from the germline V gene (reference sequence). The CDR3 length is 12 residues. Trimming cost V 4 bases and J 6 bases; bases outside gene matches: 5. In DNA form, the CDR3 reads TGTGCCTGGACTGACAGGGTTGCTGAAGCTTTCTTT. Translation: CAWTDRVAEAFF.

The chain combines TRBV30 with TRBJ2-3; D may correspond to TRBD1 or TRBD2 (5 bases each). The V gene's germline CDR1 is GTSNPN and CDR2 SVGIG (reference sequence). V lost 3 bases and J lost 0, with 7 bases in between. The CDR3 extends over 13 amino acids. The CDR3 DNA sequence: TGTGCCTGGAGGGGACCAAGCACAGATACGCAGTATTTT. Translated: CAWRGPSTDTQYF.

The sample holds a few counts of this clone. V usage is TRBV7-3 and J usage is TRBJ2-1, with D uncertain. CDR3 length: 13 residues. Germline assignment: CDR1 SGHTA and CDR2 FQGTGA. Trimming removed 4 bases from V and 5 bases from J, with 9 bases in between. CDR3 nucleotides: TGTGCCAGCAGCTCCATCAATGACAATGAGCAGTTCTTC. This sequence encodes CASSSINDNEQFF.

The chain couples TRBV29-1 to TRBJ2-7; 10 bases line up with TRBD1. Germline CDR1 SQVTM, CDR2 ANQGSEA. Trimming cost V 1 base and J 2 bases; bases outside gene matches: 8. The CDR3 is 16 amino acids. The CDR3 DNA sequence: TGCAGCGTTGAAGGGACAGGGGGTCCGCGAACCTACGAGCAGTACTTC. This encodes CSVEGTGGPRTYEQYF.

J is TRBJ2-5 and V is TRBV6-5; TRBD1 is a possible D gene (6 bases). Looked up from germline, CDR1 is MNHEY and CDR2 is SVGAGI. V lost 6 bases and J 4 bases, leaving 15 bases between the germline ends. The CDR3 has 14 amino acids. CDR3 region: CASRGYQGTETQYF. CDR3 nucleotides: TGTGCCAGCAGGGGGTACCAGGGGACAGAGACCCAGTACTTC.

About this clone: Germline is not matched at one junction end, which may reflect a read error. The chain carries TRBV27 and TRBJ2-2, with 9 bases identical to TRBD1. The CDR3 totals 15 residues. The V gene's germline CDR1 is MNHEY and CDR2 SMNVEV (reference sequence). The CDR3 is CAISGTGRDTGELFF. As DNA, the CDR3 is TGTGCCATCAGTGGGACAGGGAGGGACACCGGGGAGCTGTTTTTT.

This clone was counted between two and nine times. V and J are TRBV10-3 and TRBJ2-1; D unclear. Germline V CDR1 and CDR2: ENHRY, SYGVKD. The V and J ends lost 4 bases and 4 bases respectively, with 5 bases between them. This CDR3 contains 12 residues. The CDR3 is CAISGNYNEQFF. CDR3 nucleotides: TGTGCCATCAGTGGTAATTACAATGAGCAGTTCTTC.

The rearrangement uses TRBV11-3 and TRBJ1-1; D may be TRBD1 (5 bases). CDR3 length equals 14 residues. V was shortened by 1 base and J by 4 bases, with 10 bases between the two germline ends. Germline assignment: CDR1 SGHNT and CDR2 YENEEA. The CDR3 DNA sequence: TGTGCCAGCAGCTTAGTTGGGGGATCCACTGAAGCTTTCTTT. Its protein is CASSLVGGSTEAFF.

This chain joins TRBV29-1 and TRBJ1-2; TRBD1 is a possible D gene (6 bases). Germline lookup yields CDR1 SQVTM and CDR2 ANQGSEA. The ends were cut back, 7 bases at V and 8 bases at J, with 20 bases in the middle. This CDR3 contains 13 residues. The CDR3 DNA sequence: TGCAGCGCGGGGACAACCAGGGCCTTAGGCTACACCTTC. Amino acids: CSAGTTRALGYTF.

The chain uses TRBV11-3 and TRBJ2-7, with 7 positions matching TRBD2. Per the germline V gene, CDR1 is SGHNT and CDR2 is YENEEA. With 7 bases clipped from V and 6 bases from J, the junction kept 18 bases outside the gene matches. This CDR3 spans 16 amino acids. Here the CDR3 DNA reads TGTGCCAGCACCAAATATGGCACAGCGGGGACGTTCGAGCAGTACTTC. This sequence encodes CASTKYGTAGTFEQYF.

The J gene is TRBJ1-5, the V gene TRBV4-1, with D possibly TRBD1 on 6 matching bases. This CDR3 comprises 14 residues. V gave up 1 base and J gave up 4 bases, with 8 bases separating them. The germline V gene encodes CDR1 MGHRA and CDR2 YSYEKL. The CDR3 sequence: CASSQGTANQPQHF. The CDR3, as DNA: TGCGCCAGCAGCCAAGGGACAGCTAATCAGCCCCAGCATTTT.

The table lists this clone with a few counts. The rearrangement uses TRBV10-3 and TRBJ1-6; no clear D. Germline loops: CDR1 ENHRY, CDR2 SYGVKD. The CDR3 loop spans 13 amino acids. Between the trimmed V and J ends, which lost 2 bases and 8 bases, there was a span of 7 bases. In DNA, the CDR3 is TGTGCCATCAGTGAGCAGACGTATTCACCCCTCCACTTT. Protein sequence: CAISEQTYSPLHF.

The rearrangement links TRBV29-1 to TRBJ1-3; D remains ambiguous. The CDR3 has 12 amino acids. With 5 bases removed from V and 0 bases from J, the gap between germline ends came to 5 bases. In germline, CDR1 is SQVTM, CDR2 ANQGSEA. The CDR3 loop is CSVLISGNTIYF. The CDR3 nucleotides are TGCAGCGTTTTAATCTCTGGAAACACCATATATTTT.

The V and J genes are TRBV30 and TRBJ1-1; TRBD1 agrees at 9 bases. V dropped 5 bases and J dropped 11; count of bases not matched to a gene: 9. The CDR3 loop spans 12 amino acids. Germline V gene sequence: CDR1 GTSNPN, CDR2 SVGIG (reference sequence). Here the CDR3 reads CAWGQGFHRAFF. The CDR3 DNA follows: TGTGCCTGGGGACAGGGGTTCCATAGGGCTTTCTTT.

This clone was counted between two and nine times. The chain has TRBV2 and TRBJ1-2; a possible D gene is TRBD1 (6 bases). Trimming stripped 10 bases from V and 4 bases from J, with 10 bases between. There are 11 residues in the CDR3. Germline V gene sequence: CDR1 SNHLY, CDR2 FYNNEI. CDR3 nucleotide sequence: TGTGCCACCACGGACAGCTATGGCTACACCTTC. This translates into CATTDSYGYTF.